The 25 T cell receptor beta chains given below trace back to one sample, sequenced in a study of blood T cell repertoires in COVID-19. Here immunoSEQ multiplex PCR was the method, and the copy in TCRdb shows in-frame clones only, minus some. The data contain some 340,000 clones, 85% to 95% of them singletons. The sample consisted of PBMCs or T cells enriched from blood (not recorded which). The receptors originated from a woman aged 25 to 45 who had been exposed to COVID-19.

J is TRBJ1-5 and V is TRBV7-2; D not resolved. Germline V gene data show CDR1 as SGHTA and CDR2 as FQGNSA. The CDR3 covers 14 residues. The germline V and J ends were trimmed by 3 bases and 2 bases, with 8 bases remaining between them. Here the CDR3 reads CASSLGYGNQPQHF. CDR3 nucleotides: TGTGCCAGCAGCTTGGGCTATGGCAATCAGCCCCAGCATTTT.

This clone has a handful of counts. The chain is built from TRBV20-1 and TRBJ2-3, with 8 bases aligning to TRBD2. Trimming removed 3 bases from V and 2 bases from J; junction bases left unmatched: 4. CDR3 length: 14 residues. Germline-derived CDR1 and CDR2 are DFQATT and SNEGSKA (reference sequence). The CDR3 loop reads CSASYSGDTDTQYF. The CDR3 bases are TGCAGTGCTAGTTATAGCGGGGACACAGATACGCAGTATTTT.

In its sample, this clone was seen once. The chain recombines TRBV10-3 with TRBJ1-1; D is possibly TRBD1 (6 bases). Trimming pared 8 bases from V and 6 bases from J, leaving 13 bases between. This CDR3 region has 12 residues. In germline, CDR1 is ENHRY, CDR2 SYGVKD. CDR3 sequence reads: CAISRPGAEAFF. CDR3 DNA sequence: TGTGCCATCTCCAGGCCAGGGGCTGAAGCTTTCTTT.

Comment on this clone: The same CDR3 is also encoded by other DNA sequences in this sample. The chain carries TRBV20-1 and TRBJ1-2; D is possibly TRBD1 (5 bases). This CDR3 is built from 11 residues. Germline-derived CDR1 and CDR2 are DFQATT and SNEGSKA (reference sequence). Trimming shortened V by 6 bases and J by 5 bases, and 10 bases separated the two germline ends. The CDR3, as DNA: TGCAGTGCGAGGGGAGGATATGGCTACACCTTC. This sequence encodes CSARGGYGYTF.

This rearrangement joins TRBV27 to TRBJ1-2; D gene ambiguous. From germline, CDR1 is MNHEY and CDR2 SMNVEV (reference sequence). The CDR3 has 13 residues. V was shortened by 3 bases and J by 7 bases, with 12 bases between the two germline ends. The CDR3 is CASSFSGAGGYTF. Here the CDR3 DNA reads TGTGCCAGCAGTTTTTCCGGTGCCGGTGGCTACACCTTC.

The chain joins TRBV4-3 to TRBJ1-5; 8 positions match TRBD1. CDR3 length equals 18 residues. The germline CDR1 and CDR2 sequences are LGHNA and YSLEER. Trimming removed 0 bases from V and 5 bases from J; junction bases left unmatched: 12. The DNA for the CDR3 is TGCGCCAGCAGCCAAGATCCCCCCGACAGGGGAAGGGATCAGCCCCAGCATTTT. Translating it yields CASSQDPPDRGRDQPQHF.

This clone has just one count. The rearrangement links TRBV6-2 or TRBV6-3 to TRBJ1-2, with D maybe TRBD1 (5 bases). CDR1 MNHEY and CDR2 SVGEGT come from the germline V gene. The CDR3 runs 13 residues. Between the trimmed V and J ends, which lost 6 bases and 6 bases, there was a span of 14 bases. The CDR3 sequence is CASSFVGGNGYTF. The CDR3 nucleotides are TGTGCCAGCAGCTTCGTCGGGGGAAATGGCTACACCTTC.

This rearrangement joins TRBV7-9 to TRBJ1-2; 8 bases map to TRBD1. Germline V gives CDR1 SEHNR, CDR2 FQNEAQ (reference sequence). The junction had 5 bases not matched to a gene; V was cut back by 0 bases and J by 8 bases. The CDR3 sequence is 14 residues long. CDR3 protein: CASSLAQGALGYTF. The CDR3 nucleotides are TGTGCCAGCAGCTTAGCGCAGGGGGCCTTAGGCTACACCTTC.

The chain is built from TRBV11-1 and TRBJ2-2; the match to TRBD1 covers 7 bases. V was pared by 2 bases and J by 5 bases, with 2 bases of the junction left unmatched. This CDR3 region has 14 residues. Looked up from germline, CDR1 is SGHAT and CDR2 is FQDESV (reference sequence). CDR3 nucleotides: TGTGCCAGCAGCTTAACAGGGGCGACCGGGGAGCTGTTTTTT. Its protein product is CASSLTGATGELFF.

The CDR3 region is CASSQREESYTF. In DNA form, the CDR3 reads TGTGCCAGCAGCCAAAGGGAGGAGAGCTACACCTTC. The V call is TRBV16, the J call TRBJ1-2; D gene uncertain. Germline V CDR1 and CDR2: KGHSY, FQNENV. The CDR3 is made up of 12 amino acids. The V end lost 2 bases, the J end lost 9 bases, and 10 bases lay between the germline ends.

The chain couples TRBV5-1 to TRBJ2-5, with D unresolved. This CDR3 contains 14 residues. The V and J ends lost 0 bases and 5 bases respectively, with 11 bases between them. Germline CDR1 reads SGHRS; CDR2 reads YFSETQ. CDR3 nucleotide sequence: TGCGCCAGCAGCTTGGAGAGGTTGTCGGAGACCCAGTACTTC. Translation: CASSLERLSETQYF.

V and J are TRBV2 and TRBJ1-3, with unresolved D. Germline lookup yields CDR1 SNHLY and CDR2 FYNNEI. The CDR3 covers 14 residues. V was cut by 4 bases and J by 0 bases, with 7 bases left in between. CDR3 loop: CASSVRGSGNTIYF. CDR3 nucleotide sequence: TGTGCCAGCAGTGTTCGGGGCTCTGGAAACACCATATATTTT.

V usage is TRBV6-5 and J usage is TRBJ1-6; D is possibly TRBD1 (5 bases). Germline loops: CDR1 MNHEY, CDR2 SVGAGI. V was trimmed by 6 bases and J by 10 bases, leaving 13 bases between them. The CDR3 runs to 13 residues. CDR3 DNA: TGTGCCAGCAGATACCAGGGTATCTCACCCCTCCACTTT. Protein: CASRYQGISPLHF.

The rearrangement joins TRBV25-1 to TRBJ1-2; D is uncertain. Trimming removed 1 base at V and 2 bases at J, with 11 bases between. The CDR3 covers 15 residues. Germline V CDR1 and CDR2: MGHDK, SYGVNS. The CDR3 DNA reads as TGTGCCAGCAGTGAATCCACGGTGGTGAACTATGGCTACACCTTC. Its protein is CASSESTVVNYGYTF.

This sequence joins TRBV29-1 and TRBJ1-1, with TRBD1 as a possible D gene (5 bases). The germline V gene encodes CDR1 SQVTM and CDR2 ANQGSEA. With 5 bases removed from V and 0 bases from J, the gap between germline ends came to 16 bases. The CDR3 length is 15 residues. Here the CDR3 DNA reads TGCAGCGTTTCTTCCGGGTGGGGCATGAACACTGAAGCTTTCTTT. This sequence encodes CSVSSGWGMNTEAFF.

The chain uses TRBV24-1 and TRBJ1-6; no firm D call. The CDR3 has 14 amino acids. V was cut by 2 bases and J by 7 bases, with 8 bases left in between. Germline V gives CDR1 KGHDR, CDR2 SFDVKD. CDR3 DNA: TGTGCCACCAGTGATTCTACAGAGAATTCACCCCTCCACTTT. Translated, it gives CATSDSTENSPLHF.

This chain links TRBV5-1 with TRBJ2-3; 10 bases align to TRBD2. This CDR3 is 16 amino acids long. Germline V gene lookup returns CDR1 SGHRS and CDR2 YFSETQ. V lost 0 bases, J lost 4 bases, and 5 bases stayed unmatched. CDR3 loop: CASSLGLAGAADTQYF. In nucleotides, the CDR3 is TGCGCCAGCAGCTTGGGGCTAGCGGGGGCGGCAGATACGCAGTATTTT. The full variable domain, rest sourced from reference TRBV5-1 and TRBJ2-3, is KAGVTQTPRYLIKTRGQQVTLSCSPISGHRSVSWYQQTPGQGLQFLFEYFSETQRNKGNFPGRFSGRQFSNSRSEMNVSTLELGDSALYLCASSLGLAGAADTQYFGPGTRLTVL.

The V and J genes are TRBV5-1 and TRBJ1-2; D gene uncertain. The germline CDR1 and CDR2 sequences are SGHRS and YFSETQ. This CDR3 has 12 amino acids. Trimming left V 4 bases short and J 4 bases short, with 8 bases between. CDR3: CASSPLRYGYTF. The CDR3 DNA reads TGCGCCAGCAGCCCCCTGCGCTATGGCTACACCTTC. Full variable domain (missing parts from reference TRBV5-1 and TRBJ1-2): KAGVTQTPRYLIKTRGQQVTLSCSPISGHRSVSWYQQTPGQGLQFLFEYFSETQRNKGNFPGRFSGRQFSNSRSEMNVSTLELGDSALYLCASSPLRYGYTFGSGTRLTVV.

This clone was counted only a few times. The V gene is TRBV7-6, the J gene TRBJ1-6; 7 bases map to TRBD1. The CDR3 is 16 residues long. J was trimmed by 7 bases and V by 1 base; bases with no gene match: 7. The germline V gene has CDR1 SGHVS and CDR2 FNYEAQ. The CDR3 DNA sequence: TGTGCCAGCAGCTTAGGTTGGACAGGAGGAAATTCACCCCTCCACTTT. Amino acids: CASSLGWTGGNSPLHF. Filled out from reference TRBV7-6 and TRBJ1-6, the complete variable domain reads GAGVSQSPRYKVTKRGQDVALRCDPISGHVSLYWYRQALGQGPEFLTYFNYEAQQDKSGLPNDRFSAERPEGSISTLTIQRTEQRDSAMYRCASSLGWTGGNSPLHFGNGTRLTVT.

V and J are TRBV3-1 (or the pseudogene TRBV3-2) and TRBJ1-2; 9 bases match TRBD1. The CDR3 length is 13 residues. Unmatched junction bases numbered 2, after V lost 1 base and J lost 8 bases. Germline V lookup: CDR1 LGHDT, CDR2 YNNKEL (reference sequence). CDR3 loop: CASSQGTGDGYTF. For the CDR3, the DNA is TGTGCCAGCAGCCAAGGGACAGGGGACGGCTACACCTTC.

The chain joins TRBV10-3 to TRBJ2-5; 8 nucleotides align to TRBD1. From germline, CDR1 is ENHRY and CDR2 SYGVKD. CDR3 size: 17 residues. The junction had 17 bases not matched to a gene; V was cut back by 6 bases and J by 5 bases. CDR3 loop: CAIRYGQGSGQRETQYF. CDR3 bases: TGTGCCATCAGATATGGACAGGGTTCGGGCCAGAGGGAGACCCAGTACTTC.

The chain recombines TRBV7-2 with TRBJ1-2; D unresolved. V lost 5 bases, J lost 0 bases, and 4 bases lay in between. The CDR3 covers 12 residues. Germline values: CDR1 SGHTA, CDR2 FQGNSA. CDR3 coding DNA: TGTGCCAGCAGCGACACTAACTATGGCTACACCTTC. Translated: CASSDTNYGYTF.

The chain carries TRBV30 and TRBJ2-7; 8 bases fit TRBD1. This CDR3 comprises 13 residues. Germline V gene sequence: CDR1 GTSNPN, CDR2 SVGIG (reference sequence). The V gene end was trimmed by 5 bases and the J gene end by 2 bases; junction bases not matched to a gene: 5. CDR3 in amino acids: CAWVTGGTYEQYF. The CDR3 DNA is TGTGCCTGGGTTACAGGGGGTACCTACGAGCAGTACTTC.

The chain is built from TRBV3-1 (or the pseudogene TRBV3-2) and TRBJ2-5; 7 bases match TRBD2. V lost 3 bases, J lost 5 bases, and 9 bases stayed unmatched. The CDR3 is made up of 15 amino acids. The germline CDR1 and CDR2 sequences are LGHDT and YNNKEL (reference sequence). CDR3 in amino acids: CASSHVGLTPETQYF. The CDR3 coding sequence is TGTGCCAGCAGCCATGTGGGACTAACCCCCGAGACCCAGTACTTC.

The chain employs TRBV29-1 and TRBJ1-1; perhaps TRBD1 as D (6 bases). The length of the CDR3 is 13 residues. The V end lost 0 bases, the J end lost 4 bases, and 9 bases lay between the germline ends. Per the germline V gene, CDR1 is SQVTM and CDR2 is ANQGSEA. The CDR3 spells CSVEEDRATEAFF. In DNA, the CDR3 is TGCAGCGTTGAAGAGGACAGAGCCACTGAAGCTTTCTTT. Based on the CDR3 plus reference TRBV29-1 and TRBJ1-1, the full variable domain is SAVISQKPSRDICQRGTSLTIQCQVDSQVTMMFWYRQQPGQSLTLIATANQGSEATYESGFVIDKFPISRPNLTFSTLTVSNMSPEDSSIYLCSVEEDRATEAFFGQGTRLTVV.